This T cell receptor (beta chain) was captured by sequencing in a study of OX40 agonist ivuxolimab in advanced cancers. In the study overall: The dose of intravenous ivuxolimab that patients received every 2 weeks ranged from 0.01 to 10 mg/kg. Two cutaneous melanoma patients and one hepatocellular carcinoma patient, three in all, had partial responses.

Comment on this clone: Its antigen remains unidentified.

Study conclusions and caveats: Relative to CD4+ cells, CD8+ T cells on average had more expanded clones.

This CDR3 has 16 amino acids. The V segment lost 3 bases and the J segment 4 bases; nucleotides outside the gene matches: 6. Germline CDR1 reads KGHSH; CDR2 reads LQKENI. The sampling schedule covered blood at baseline, cycle 4 day 1, and cycle 7 day 1. The assay was immunoSEQ multiplex PCR, and TCRdb's table has in-frame clones only and misses some. The sample consists of tens of thousands of clones, over 80% of them appearing once. This sequence joins TRBV18 and TRBJ2-1; 10 bases match TRBD1. Sequencing was performed on CD4+ or CD8+ T cells sorted from blood, taken in a trial of the OX40 agonist ivuxolimab. The clonotype originates from an adult with an advanced solid tumor such as melanoma, head and neck, liver or kidney cancer. The CDR3 nucleotides are TGTGCCAGCTCACCTCTGGGGACAGGGGATTACAATGAGCAGTTCTTC. It codes for CASSPLGTGDYNEQFF.